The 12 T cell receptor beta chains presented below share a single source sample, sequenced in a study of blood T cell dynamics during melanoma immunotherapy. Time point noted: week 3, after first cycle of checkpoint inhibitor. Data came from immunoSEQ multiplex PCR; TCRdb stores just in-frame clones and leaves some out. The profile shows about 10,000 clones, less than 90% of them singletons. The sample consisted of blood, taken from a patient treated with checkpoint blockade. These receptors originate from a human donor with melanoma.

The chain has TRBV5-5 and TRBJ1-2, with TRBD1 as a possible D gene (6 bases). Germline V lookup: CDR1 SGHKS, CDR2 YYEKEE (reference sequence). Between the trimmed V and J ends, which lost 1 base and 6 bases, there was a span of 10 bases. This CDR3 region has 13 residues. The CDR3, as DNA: TGTGCCAGCAGCTTGCTGGGGGCAGATGGCTACACCTTC. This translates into CASSLLGADGYTF. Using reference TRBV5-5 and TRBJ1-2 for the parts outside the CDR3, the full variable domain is DAGVTQSPTHLIKTRGQQVTLRCSPISGHKSVSWYQQVLGQGPQFIFQYYEKEERGRGNFPDRFSARQFPNYSSELNVNALLLGDSALYLCASSLLGADGYTFGSGTRLTVV.

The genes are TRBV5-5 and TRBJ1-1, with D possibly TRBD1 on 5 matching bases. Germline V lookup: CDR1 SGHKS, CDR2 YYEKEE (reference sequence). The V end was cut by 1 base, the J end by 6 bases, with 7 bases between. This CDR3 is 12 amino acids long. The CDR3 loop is CASSLWGAEAFF. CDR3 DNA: TGTGCCAGCAGCTTGTGGGGGGCTGAAGCTTTCTTT. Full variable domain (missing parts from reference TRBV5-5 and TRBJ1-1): DAGVTQSPTHLIKTRGQQVTLRCSPISGHKSVSWYQQVLGQGPQFIFQYYEKEERGRGNFPDRFSARQFPNYSSELNVNALLLGDSALYLCASSLWGAEAFFGQGTRLTVV.

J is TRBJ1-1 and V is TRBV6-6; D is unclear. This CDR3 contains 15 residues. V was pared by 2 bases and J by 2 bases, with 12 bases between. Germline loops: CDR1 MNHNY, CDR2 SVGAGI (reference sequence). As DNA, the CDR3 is TGTGCCAGCAGTTACCCCGTTAAGAGTAACACTGAAGCTTTCTTT. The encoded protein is CASSYPVKSNTEAFF.

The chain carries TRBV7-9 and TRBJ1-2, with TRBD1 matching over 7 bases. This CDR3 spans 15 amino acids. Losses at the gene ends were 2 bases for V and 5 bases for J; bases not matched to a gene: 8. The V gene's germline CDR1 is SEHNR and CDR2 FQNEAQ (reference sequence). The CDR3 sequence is CASSLPYRGGYGYTF. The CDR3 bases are TGTGCCAGCAGCTTACCTTACAGGGGAGGGTATGGCTACACCTTC. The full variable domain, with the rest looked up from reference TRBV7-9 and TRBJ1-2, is DTGVSQNPRHKITKRGQNVTFRCDPISEHNRLYWYRQTLGQGPEFLTYFQNEAQLEKSRLLSDRFSAERPKGSFSTLEIQRTEQGDSAMYLCASSLPYRGGYGYTFGSGTRLTVV.

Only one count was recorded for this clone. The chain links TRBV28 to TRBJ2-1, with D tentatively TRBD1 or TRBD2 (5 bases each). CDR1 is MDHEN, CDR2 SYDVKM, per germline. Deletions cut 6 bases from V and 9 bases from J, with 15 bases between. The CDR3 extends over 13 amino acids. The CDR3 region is CASSKDSRGEQFF. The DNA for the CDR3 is TGTGCCAGCAGCAAGGACTCAAGGGGTGAGCAGTTCTTC.

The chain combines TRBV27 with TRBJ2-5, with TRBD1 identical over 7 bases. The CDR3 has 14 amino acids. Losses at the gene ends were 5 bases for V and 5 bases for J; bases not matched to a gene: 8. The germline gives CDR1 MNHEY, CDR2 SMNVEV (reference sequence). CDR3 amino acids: CASSLQGRLETQYF. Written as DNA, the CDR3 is TGTGCCAGCAGTCTACAGGGGCGTTTGGAGACCCAGTACTTC.

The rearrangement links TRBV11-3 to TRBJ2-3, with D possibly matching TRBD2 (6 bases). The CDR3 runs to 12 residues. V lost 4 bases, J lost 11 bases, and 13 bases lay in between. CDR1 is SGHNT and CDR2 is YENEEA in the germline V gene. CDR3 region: CASSSSAIEQYF. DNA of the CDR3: TGTGCCAGCAGCTCTAGCGCTATAGAGCAGTATTTT.

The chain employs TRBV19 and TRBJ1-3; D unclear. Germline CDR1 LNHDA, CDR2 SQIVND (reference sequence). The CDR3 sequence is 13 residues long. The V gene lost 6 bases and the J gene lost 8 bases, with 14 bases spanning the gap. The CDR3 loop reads CASSEQVGYTIYF. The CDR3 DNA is TGTGCCAGTAGCGAGCAGGTCGGGTACACCATATATTTT.

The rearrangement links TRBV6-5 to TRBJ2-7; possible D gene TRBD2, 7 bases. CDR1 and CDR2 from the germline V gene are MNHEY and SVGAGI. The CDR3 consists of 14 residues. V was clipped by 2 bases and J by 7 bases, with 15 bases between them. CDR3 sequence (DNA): TGTGCCAGCAGTTACAGTCGGGGGGCCGGGGAGCAGTACTTC. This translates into CASSYSRGAGEQYF.

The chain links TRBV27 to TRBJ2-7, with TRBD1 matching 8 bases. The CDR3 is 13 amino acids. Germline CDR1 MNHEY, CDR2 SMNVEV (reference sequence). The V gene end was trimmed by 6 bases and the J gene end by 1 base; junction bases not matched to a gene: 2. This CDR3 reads CASSWDRSYEQYF. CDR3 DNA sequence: TGTGCCAGCAGCTGGGACAGGTCCTACGAGCAGTACTTC.

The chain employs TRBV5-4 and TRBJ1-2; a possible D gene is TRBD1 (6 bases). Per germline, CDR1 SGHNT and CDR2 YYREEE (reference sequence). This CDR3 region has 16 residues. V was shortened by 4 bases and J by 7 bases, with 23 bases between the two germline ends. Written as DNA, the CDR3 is TGTGCCAGCAGCCTCCGGGACACCCAACCATTTCTTGGCTACACCTTC. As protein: CASSLRDTQPFLGYTF.

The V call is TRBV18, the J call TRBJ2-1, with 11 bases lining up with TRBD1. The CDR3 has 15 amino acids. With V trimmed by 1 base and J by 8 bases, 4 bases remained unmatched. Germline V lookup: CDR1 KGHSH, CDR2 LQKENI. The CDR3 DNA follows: TGTGCCAGCTCACCACGGACAGGGGGCTTCGATGAGCAGTTCTTC. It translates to CASSPRTGGFDEQFF.